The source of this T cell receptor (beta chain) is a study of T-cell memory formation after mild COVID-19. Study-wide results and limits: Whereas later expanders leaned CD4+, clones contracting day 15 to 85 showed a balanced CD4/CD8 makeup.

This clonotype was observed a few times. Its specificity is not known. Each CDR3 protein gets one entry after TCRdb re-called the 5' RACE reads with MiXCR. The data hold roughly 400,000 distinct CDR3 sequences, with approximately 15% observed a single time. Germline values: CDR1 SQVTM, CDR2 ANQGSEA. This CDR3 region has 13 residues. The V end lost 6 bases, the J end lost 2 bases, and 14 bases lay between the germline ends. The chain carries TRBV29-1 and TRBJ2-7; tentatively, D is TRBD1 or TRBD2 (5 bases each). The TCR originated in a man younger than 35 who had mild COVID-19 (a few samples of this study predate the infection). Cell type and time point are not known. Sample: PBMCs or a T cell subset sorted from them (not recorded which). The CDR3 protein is CSVSTRQTYEQYF. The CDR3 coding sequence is TGCAGCGTCTCAACTAGACAGACCTACGAGCAGTACTTC.